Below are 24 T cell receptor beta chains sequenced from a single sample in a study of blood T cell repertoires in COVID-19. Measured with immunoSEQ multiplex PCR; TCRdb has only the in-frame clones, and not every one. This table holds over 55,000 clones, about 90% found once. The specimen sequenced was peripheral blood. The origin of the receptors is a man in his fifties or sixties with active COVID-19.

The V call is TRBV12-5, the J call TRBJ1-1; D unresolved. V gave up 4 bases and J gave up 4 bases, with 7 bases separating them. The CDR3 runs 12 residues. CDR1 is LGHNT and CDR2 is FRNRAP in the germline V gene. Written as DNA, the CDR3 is TGTGCTAGTGGTTCAGGTGTCACTGAAGCTTTCTTT. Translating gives CASGSGVTEAFF.

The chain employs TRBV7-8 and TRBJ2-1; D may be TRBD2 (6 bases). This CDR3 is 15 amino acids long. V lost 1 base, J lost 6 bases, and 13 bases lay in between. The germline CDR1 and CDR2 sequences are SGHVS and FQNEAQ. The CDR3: CASSLGWGGANEQFF. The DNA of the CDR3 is TGTGCCAGCAGCTTAGGGTGGGGCGGGGCCAATGAGCAGTTCTTC.

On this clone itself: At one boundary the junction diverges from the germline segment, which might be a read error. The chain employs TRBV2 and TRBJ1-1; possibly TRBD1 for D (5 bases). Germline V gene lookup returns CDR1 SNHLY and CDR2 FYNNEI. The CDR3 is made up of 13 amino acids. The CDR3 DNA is TGTACCAGCAGTGAAGGGGCGAACACTGAAGCTTTCTTT. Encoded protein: CTSSEGANTEAFF.

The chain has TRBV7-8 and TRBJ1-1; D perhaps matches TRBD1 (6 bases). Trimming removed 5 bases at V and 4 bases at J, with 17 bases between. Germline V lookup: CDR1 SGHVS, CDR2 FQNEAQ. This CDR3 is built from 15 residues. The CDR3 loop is CASSRGQPVGTEAFF. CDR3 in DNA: TGTGCCAGCAGCCGAGGACAGCCCGTGGGCACTGAAGCTTTCTTT.

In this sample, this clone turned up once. Here the CDR3 reads CASSQDPPTSGIETQYF. CDR3 bases: TGCGCCAGCAGCCAAGACCCCCCTACTAGCGGGATCGAGACCCAGTACTTC. The V and J genes are TRBV4-1 and TRBJ2-5, with TRBD2 matching over 10 bases. V lost 0 bases, J lost 5 bases, and 9 bases stayed unmatched. This CDR3 spans 17 amino acids. Looked up from germline, CDR1 is MGHRA and CDR2 is YSYEKL.

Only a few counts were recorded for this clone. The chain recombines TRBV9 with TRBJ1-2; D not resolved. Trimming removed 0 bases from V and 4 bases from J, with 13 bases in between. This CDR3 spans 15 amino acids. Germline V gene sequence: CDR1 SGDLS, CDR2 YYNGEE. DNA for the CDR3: TGTGCCAGCAGCGTAGCTATCGCAGCGCCCTATGGCTACACCTTC. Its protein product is CASSVAIAAPYGYTF.

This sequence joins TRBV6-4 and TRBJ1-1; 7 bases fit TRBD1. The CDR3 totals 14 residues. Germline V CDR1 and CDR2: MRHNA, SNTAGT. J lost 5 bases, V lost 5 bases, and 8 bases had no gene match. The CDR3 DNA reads TGTGCCAGCAGTAGGGACAGAAGGAGGACTGAAGCTTTCTTT. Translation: CASSRDRRRTEAFF.

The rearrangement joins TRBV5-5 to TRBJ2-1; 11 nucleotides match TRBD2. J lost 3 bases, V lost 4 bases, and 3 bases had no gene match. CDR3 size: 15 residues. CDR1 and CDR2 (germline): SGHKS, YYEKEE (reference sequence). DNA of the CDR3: TGTGCCAGCAGCGATACTAGCGGGAGCTACAATGAGCAGTTCTTC. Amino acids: CASSDTSGSYNEQFF.

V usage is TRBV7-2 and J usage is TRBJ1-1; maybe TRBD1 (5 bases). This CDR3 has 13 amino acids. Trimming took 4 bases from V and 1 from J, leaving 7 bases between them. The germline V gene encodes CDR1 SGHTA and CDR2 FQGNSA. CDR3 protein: CASSSGQNTEAFF. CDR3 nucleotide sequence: TGTGCCAGCAGCTCAGGACAGAACACTGAAGCTTTCTTT.

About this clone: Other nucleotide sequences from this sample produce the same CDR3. This CDR3 is CASSFGTGGQPQHF. The CDR3 nucleotides are TGTGCCAGCAGCTTCGGGACAGGGGGACAGCCCCAGCATTTT. The rearrangement links TRBV5-6 to TRBJ1-5, with 11 bases that match TRBD1. Germline CDR1 and CDR2: SGHDT and YYEEEE. The CDR3 has 14 residues. The trim removed 2 bases at V and 7 bases at J, leaving 2 bases unmatched.

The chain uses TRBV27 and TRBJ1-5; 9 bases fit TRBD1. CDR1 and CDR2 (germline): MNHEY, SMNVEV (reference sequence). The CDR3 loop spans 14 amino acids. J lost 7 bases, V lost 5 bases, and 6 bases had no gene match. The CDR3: CASSPYRGQQPQHF. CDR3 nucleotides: TGTGCCAGCAGTCCCTACAGGGGGCAGCAGCCCCAGCATTTT.

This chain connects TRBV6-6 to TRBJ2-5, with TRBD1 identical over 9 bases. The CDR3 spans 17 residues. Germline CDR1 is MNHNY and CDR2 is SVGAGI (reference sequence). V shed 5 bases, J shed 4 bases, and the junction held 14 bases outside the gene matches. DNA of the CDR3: TGTGCCAGCAGTCCGATGGGGACAGGGAGTAGGCGAGAGACCCAGTACTTC. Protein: CASSPMGTGSRRETQYF.

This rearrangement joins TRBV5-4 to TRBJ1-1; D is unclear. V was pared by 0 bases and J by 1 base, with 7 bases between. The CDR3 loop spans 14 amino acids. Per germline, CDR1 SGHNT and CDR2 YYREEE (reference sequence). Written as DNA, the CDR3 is TGTGCCAGCAGCTTGGATCAGGCGAACACTGAAGCTTTCTTT. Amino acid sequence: CASSLDQANTEAFF.

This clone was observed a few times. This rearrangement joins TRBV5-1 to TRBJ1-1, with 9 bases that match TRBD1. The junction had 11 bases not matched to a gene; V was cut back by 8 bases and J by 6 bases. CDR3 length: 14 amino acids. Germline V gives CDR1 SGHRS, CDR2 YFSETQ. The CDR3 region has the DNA TGCGCCAGTACAGGGGGCCTTTCTCCTTCTGAAGCTTTCTTT. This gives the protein CASTGGLSPSEAFF.

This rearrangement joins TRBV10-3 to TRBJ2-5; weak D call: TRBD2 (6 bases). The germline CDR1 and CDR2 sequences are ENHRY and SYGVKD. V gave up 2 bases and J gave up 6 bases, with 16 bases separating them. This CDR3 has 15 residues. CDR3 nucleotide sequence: TGTGCCATCAGTGAGCGGGACTCGGGGGATCAGACCCAGTACTTC. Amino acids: CAISERDSGDQTQYF.

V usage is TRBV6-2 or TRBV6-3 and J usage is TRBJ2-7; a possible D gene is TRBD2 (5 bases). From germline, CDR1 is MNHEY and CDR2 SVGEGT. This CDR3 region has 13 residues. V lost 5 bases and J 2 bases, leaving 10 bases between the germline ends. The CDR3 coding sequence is TGTGCCAGCAGTCGGACTGGCCCCTACGAGCAGTACTTC. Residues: CASSRTGPYEQYF.

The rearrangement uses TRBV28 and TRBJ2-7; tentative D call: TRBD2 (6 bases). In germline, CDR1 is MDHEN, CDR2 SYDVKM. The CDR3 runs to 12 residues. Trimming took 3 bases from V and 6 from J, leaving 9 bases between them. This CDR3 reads CASSFSSVEQYF. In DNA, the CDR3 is TGTGCCAGCAGTTTCTCTAGCGTCGAGCAGTACTTC. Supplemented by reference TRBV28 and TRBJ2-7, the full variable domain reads DVKVTQSSRYLVKRTGEKVFLECVQDMDHENMFWYRQDPGLGLRLIYFSYDVKMKEKGDIPEGYSVSREKKERFSLILESASTNQTSMYLCASSFSSVEQYFGPGTRLTVT.

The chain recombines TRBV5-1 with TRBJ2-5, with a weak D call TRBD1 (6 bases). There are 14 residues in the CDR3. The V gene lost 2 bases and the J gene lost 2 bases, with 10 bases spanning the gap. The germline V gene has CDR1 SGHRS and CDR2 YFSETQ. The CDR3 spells CASSLLTGQETQYF. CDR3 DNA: TGCGCCAGCAGCTTACTGACAGGACAAGAGACCCAGTACTTC.

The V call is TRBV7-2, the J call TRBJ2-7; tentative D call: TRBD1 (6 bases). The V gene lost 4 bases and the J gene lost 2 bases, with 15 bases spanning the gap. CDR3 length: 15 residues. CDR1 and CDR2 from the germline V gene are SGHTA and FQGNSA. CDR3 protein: CASSSRAGATYEQYF. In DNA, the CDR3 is TGTGCCAGCAGCTCCAGGGCAGGGGCGACCTACGAGCAGTACTTC.

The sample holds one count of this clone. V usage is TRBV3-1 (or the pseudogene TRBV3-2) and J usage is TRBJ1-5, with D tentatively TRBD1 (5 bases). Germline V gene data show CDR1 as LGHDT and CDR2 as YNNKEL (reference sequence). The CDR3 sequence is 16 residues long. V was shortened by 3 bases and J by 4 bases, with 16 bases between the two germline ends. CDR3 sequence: CASSQRGAADNQPQHF. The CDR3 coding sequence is TGTGCCAGCAGCCAGCGTGGGGCAGCCGATAATCAGCCCCAGCATTTT.

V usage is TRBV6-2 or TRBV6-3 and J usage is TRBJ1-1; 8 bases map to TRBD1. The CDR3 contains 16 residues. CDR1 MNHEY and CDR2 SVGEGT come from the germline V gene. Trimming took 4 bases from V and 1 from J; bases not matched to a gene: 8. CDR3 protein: CASSLTPGTGNTEAFF. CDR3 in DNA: TGTGCCAGCAGTTTGACACCGGGGACAGGGAACACTGAAGCTTTCTTT.

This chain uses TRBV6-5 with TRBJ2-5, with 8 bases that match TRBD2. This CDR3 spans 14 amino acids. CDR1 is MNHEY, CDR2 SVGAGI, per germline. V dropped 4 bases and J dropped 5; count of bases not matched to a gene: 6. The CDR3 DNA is TGTGCCAGCAGTTCTGGCTCGGGGGGGGAGACCCAGTACTTC. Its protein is CASSSGSGGETQYF.

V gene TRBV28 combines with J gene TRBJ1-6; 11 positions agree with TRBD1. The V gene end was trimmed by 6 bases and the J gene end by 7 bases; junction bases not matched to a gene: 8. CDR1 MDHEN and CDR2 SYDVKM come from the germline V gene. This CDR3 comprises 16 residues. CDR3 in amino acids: CASRGGQGVYNSPLHF. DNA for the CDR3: TGTGCCAGCAGGGGGGGACAGGGGGTTTACAATTCACCCCTCCACTTT.

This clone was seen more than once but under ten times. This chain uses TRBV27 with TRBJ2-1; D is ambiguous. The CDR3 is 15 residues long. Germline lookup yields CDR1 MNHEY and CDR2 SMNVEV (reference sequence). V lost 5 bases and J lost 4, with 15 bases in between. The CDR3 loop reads CASSPSGPWYNEQFF. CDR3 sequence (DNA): TGTGCCAGCAGTCCTTCAGGTCCCTGGTACAATGAGCAGTTCTTC.